This is a list of T cell receptor beta chains from one sample in a study of long-term antiretroviral therapy in people with HIV. Sequenced by immunoSEQ multiplex PCR; TCRdb stores in-frame clones only, minus some. This table has fewer than 45,000 clones, about 80% appearing once. Sequenced here: unsorted PBMCs, sampled 3.4 years after starting antiretroviral therapy. Receptor source: a man aged 25 to 45 with HIV. CDR3s include the opening cysteine and the closing phenylalanine or tryptophan. The order of the fields is D gene, V gene, CDR3 length, J gene, clone size, CDR3 DNA, CDR3 protein. The D gene is left open where the match is weak. Rows give clone size only sometimes, using once, few, many, or a class for an expanded clone.

>NA|TRBV19|17|TRBJ1-5|NA
TGTGCCAGTAGTATAATTGGAGGATCCGGGAGCAATCAGCCCCAGCATTTT
CASSIIGGSGSNQPQHF
>NA|TRBV6-1|13|TRBJ1-1|NA
TGTGCCAGCAGTAGAGCCTTGAACACTGAAGCTTTCTTT
CASSRALNTEAFF
>NA|TRBV27|15|TRBJ2-1|NA
TGTGCCAGCAGTTTAGCGGGACACTCCTACAATGAGCAGTTCTTC
CASSLAGHSYNEQFF
>NA|TRBV27|13|TRBJ1-2|few
TGTGCCAGCAGTTCGGGGACGGATTATGGCTACACCTTC
CASSSGTDYGYTF
>TRBD1|TRBV7-9|16|TRBJ1-2|NA
TGTGCCAGCAGCACCCTCCGGGACAGCAAAACCTTTGGGGGTACCTTC
CASSTLRDSKTFGGTF
>NA|TRBV5-6|15|TRBJ2-1|once
TGTGCCAGCAGCTATGGGCCGGGAGCGGGCAATGAGCAGTTCTTC
CASSYGPGAGNEQFF
>NA|TRBV19|13|TRBJ2-7|NA
TGTGCCAGTAGTATGGACTATGGAAACGAGCAGTACTTC
CASSMDYGNEQYF
>NA|TRBV30|11|TRBJ2-7|NA
TGTGCCTGGAGTAGGGGCTACGAGCAGTACTTC
CAWSRGYEQYF
>NA|TRBV11-2|13|TRBJ2-3|NA
TGTGCCAGCAGGACTAGTACCACAGATACGCAGTATTTT
CASRTSTTDTQYF
>TRBD2|TRBV9|17|TRBJ2-2|NA
TGTGCCAGCAGCGGGGGACTAGCGGGAGGCGGTACCGGGGAGCTGTTTTTT
CASSGGLAGGGTGELFF
>TRBD2|TRBV5-1|18|TRBJ2-3|NA
TGCGCCAGCAGCTTGGCCAATCTAGCGGGATCCCGGGCAGATACGCAGTATTTT
CASSLANLAGSRADTQYF
>TRBD2|TRBV28|18|TRBJ2-1|NA
TGTGCCAGCAGTTCTGGCCTCTTAGCGGGAGGGCCAAGTGATGAGCAGTTCTTC
CASSSGLLAGGPSDEQFF
>NA|TRBV5-1|12|TRBJ1-2|NA
TGCGCCAGCAGTGGGGGAGACTATGGCTACACCTTC
CASSGGDYGYTF
>TRBD1|TRBV7-9|14|TRBJ1-4|NA
TGTGCCAGCAGCGACAGGGGGACTAATGAAAAACTGTTTTTT
CASSDRGTNEKLFF
>TRBD2|TRBV19|16|TRBJ2-1|NA
TGTGCCAGTAGCCCTTGGGCGGGAGGTTTCTACAATGAGCAGTTCTTC
CASSPWAGGFYNEQFF
>NA|TRBV5-1|13|TRBJ2-7|NA
TGCGCCAGCAGCCCTGGAGACAACCCAATCCAGTACTTC
CASSPGDNPIQYF
>TRBD1|TRBV10-3|15|TRBJ1-1|NA
TGTGCCATCAGTGACGACAGGGGTGTGAACACTGAAGCTTTCTTT
CAISDDRGVNTEAFF
>TRBD1|TRBV5-1|15|TRBJ1-5|NA
TGCGCCAGCAGCTCCGGACAGGGGGGCAATCAGCCCCAGCATTTT
CASSSGQGGNQPQHF
>NA|TRBV18|14|TRBJ1-5|NA
TGTGCCAGCTCGGAGGGGGACTACAATCAGCCCCAGCATTTT
CASSEGDYNQPQHF
>TRBD1|TRBV18|17|TRBJ1-4|NA
TGTGCCAGCTCACCACTCCGAACCGGGACAGGGAATGAAAAACTGTTTTTT
CASSPLRTGTGNEKLFF
>NA|TRBV9|14|TRBJ2-5|NA
TGTGCCAGCAGCGTAGGCTTGGGAGCGGAGACCCAGTACTTC
CASSVGLGAETQYF
>NA|TRBV5-1|14|TRBJ2-2|NA
TGCGCCAGCAGCCTTGGACAGTTCACCGGGGAGCTGTTTTTT
CASSLGQFTGELFF
>TRBD1|TRBV7-9|14|TRBJ2-2|NA
TGTGCCAGCAGCTACAGGGGCGTCGCCGGGGAGCTGTTTTTT
CASSYRGVAGELFF
>TRBD1|TRBV27|14|TRBJ2-7|NA
TGTGCCAGCAAACGGACAGGGGGTGTCTTGGAGCAGTACTTC
CASKRTGGVLEQYF
>NA|TRBV9|14|TRBJ1-5|NA
TGTGCCAGCAGCCCCGGGGATAGCAATCAGCCCCAGCATTTT
CASSPGDSNQPQHF
>NA|TRBV5-4|13|TRBJ2-7|NA
TGTGCCAGCAGCTGGGACCCTACCTACGAGCAGTACTTC
CASSWDPTYEQYF
>NA|TRBV29-1|14|TRBJ2-5|NA
TGCAGCGCCGTTGGCTGGGGGCCTCAAGAGACCCAGTACTTC
CSAVGWGPQETQYF
>NA|TRBV27|14|TRBJ2-3|NA
TGTGCCAGCAGTCCAGGTTCGAACACAGATACGCAGTATTTT
CASSPGSNTDTQYF
>NA|TRBV4-3|16|TRBJ1-2|NA
TGCGCCAGCAGCCAAGATCCCGCGGGCACCGACTATGGCTACACCTTC
CASSQDPAGTDYGYTF
>NA|TRBV7-9|18|TRBJ2-2|NA
TGTGCCAGCAGCTTAGGTTGGTCGACGGGGGGCGCGGCCGGGGAGCTGTTTTTT
CASSLGWSTGGAAGELFF
>TRBD1|TRBV28|15|TRBJ2-7|NA
TGTGCCAGCAGTTCCCCCGGGACAGGATTCTACGAGCAGTACTTC
CASSSPGTGFYEQYF
>TRBD1|TRBV5-1|15|TRBJ1-1|NA
TGCGCCAGCAGCAGATCCGGGACAGGGGACACTGAAGCTTTCTTT
CASSRSGTGDTEAFF
>NA|TRBV21-1|14|TRBJ2-6|NA
TGTGCCAGCAGCCTGCGCTCTGGGGCCAACGTCCTGACTTTC
CASSLRSGANVLTF
>NA|TRBV7-2|13|TRBJ1-2|NA
TGTGCCAGCAGCCCCTCTCGGGGGGGTGGCTACACCTTC
CASSPSRGGGYTF
>NA|TRBV30|11|TRBJ2-3|few
TGTGCCTGGAAAAATGGAGGTACGCAGTATTTT
CAWKNGGTQYF
>TRBD2|TRBV7-9|14|TRBJ2-7|NA
TGTGCCAGCAGCTCCCGACTAGCGGTGGGCGAGCAGTACTTC
CASSSRLAVGEQYF
>TRBD1|TRBV19|15|TRBJ2-1|NA
TGTGCCAGTAGGTTATCGACAGGGGTAAGCAATGAGCAGTTCTTC
CASRLSTGVSNEQFF
>NA|TRBV7-6|15|TRBJ1-5|NA
TGTGCCAGCAGCGCTGGGACCTCTTATCCTCAGCCCCAGCATTTT
CASSAGTSYPQPQHF
>TRBD1|TRBV18|15|TRBJ1-5|NA
TGTGCCAGCTCACCAACGGGACAGGTGAATCAGCCCCAGCATTTT
CASSPTGQVNQPQHF
>NA|TRBV27|13|TRBJ1-5|few
TGTGCCAGCAGTTTAATTCCCGGTCAGCCCCAGCATTTT
CASSLIPGQPQHF
>TRBD1|TRBV6-5|13|TRBJ2-7|NA
TGTGCCAGCAGACGGACAGGGAGGCGCGAGCAGTACTTC
CASRRTGRREQYF
>NA|TRBV30|13|TRBJ1-5|NA
TGTGCCTGGAGTGTAAGGGGGAATCAGCCCCAGCATTTT
CAWSVRGNQPQHF
>TRBD2|TRBV9|16|TRBJ2-3|once
TGTGCCAGCAGCGTAGTGGCTAGCGGGAGGCGGGGTACGCAGTATTTT
CASSVVASGRRGTQYF
>NA|TRBV19|16|TRBJ1-3|NA
TGTGCCAGTACCCCCCGTGGCCCTTCATCTGGAAACACCATATATTTT
CASTPRGPSSGNTIYF
>NA|TRBV1|17|TRBJ2-6|NA
TGCACCAGCAGCCGACAGTGTTTGTGCACACGGGCCAACGTCCTGACTTTC
CTSSRQCLCTRANVLTF
>NA|TRBV15|14|TRBJ1-1|NA
TGTGCCACCAGCAGAGACATCCCCGGCCCTGAAGCTTTCTTT
CATSRDIPGPEAFF
>NA|TRBV28|15|TRBJ2-1|once
TGTGCCAGCAGTTTACCCCAGCGGCAACGGGGTGAGCAGTTCTTC
CASSLPQRQRGEQFF
>TRBD1|TRBV4-3|14|TRBJ2-1|once
TGCGCCAGCAGCCAAGAACAGGGGTACAATGAGCAGTTCTTC
CASSQEQGYNEQFF
>TRBD2|TRBV5-1|16|TRBJ2-1|NA
TGCGCCAGCAGCTTGGTGGGGGGGAGCCCCGGGAATGAGCAGTTCTTC
CASSLVGGSPGNEQFF
>NA|TRBV29-1|11|TRBJ1-4|NA
TGCAGCGTTGATATTGCCGAAAAACTGTTTTTT
CSVDIAEKLFF
>TRBD1|TRBV29-1|16|TRBJ2-7|NA
TGCAGCGCTAATTCCCCGGGACAGGGGACATCCTACGAGCAGTACTTC
CSANSPGQGTSYEQYF
>TRBD2|TRBV6-5|13|TRBJ2-7|NA
TGTGCCGGTCCCTGTTGCGGGAGGTTCGAGCAGTACTTC
CAGPCCGRFEQYF
>NA|TRBV27|15|TRBJ1-2|NA
TGTGCCAGCAGTTTTTCGAATCGGGCAGCCTATGGCTACACCTTC
CASSFSNRAAYGYTF
>NA|TRBV30|13|TRBJ1-5|NA
TGTGCCTGGGGGGCGGCAGAGCTTCAGCCCCAGCATTTT
CAWGAAELQPQHF
>TRBD2|TRBV11-3|17|TRBJ2-1|NA
TGTGCCAGCAGCTTAGAGGCGGCTAGCGGGGGAATGGGTGAGCAGTTCTTC
CASSLEAASGGMGEQFF
>TRBD2|TRBV11-2|16|TRBJ2-7|few
TGTGCCAGCAGCAAAACCGGGACTAGCGGATTCTACGAGCAGTACTTC
CASSKTGTSGFYEQYF
>TRBD2|TRBV4-3|16|TRBJ2-1|NA
TGCGCCAGCAGCCAAGATCTAGGACTAGCGTACAATGAGCAGTTCTTC
CASSQDLGLAYNEQFF
>TRBD1|TRBV5-4|17|TRBJ1-3|NA
TGTGCCAGCAGCTTTGGGGGCAGGGGGCGGTCTGGAAACACCATATATTTT
CASSFGGRGRSGNTIYF
>TRBD1|TRBV19|14|TRBJ1-1|NA
TGTGCCAGTAGTATAGGGACAGGGTTAACTGAAGCTTTCTTT
CASSIGTGLTEAFF
>TRBD2|TRBV7-8|18|TRBJ2-7|NA
TGTGCCAGCAGCCCGTACGTCGTACTAGCGGGAGTAAGGTACGAGCAGTACTTC
CASSPYVVLAGVRYEQYF